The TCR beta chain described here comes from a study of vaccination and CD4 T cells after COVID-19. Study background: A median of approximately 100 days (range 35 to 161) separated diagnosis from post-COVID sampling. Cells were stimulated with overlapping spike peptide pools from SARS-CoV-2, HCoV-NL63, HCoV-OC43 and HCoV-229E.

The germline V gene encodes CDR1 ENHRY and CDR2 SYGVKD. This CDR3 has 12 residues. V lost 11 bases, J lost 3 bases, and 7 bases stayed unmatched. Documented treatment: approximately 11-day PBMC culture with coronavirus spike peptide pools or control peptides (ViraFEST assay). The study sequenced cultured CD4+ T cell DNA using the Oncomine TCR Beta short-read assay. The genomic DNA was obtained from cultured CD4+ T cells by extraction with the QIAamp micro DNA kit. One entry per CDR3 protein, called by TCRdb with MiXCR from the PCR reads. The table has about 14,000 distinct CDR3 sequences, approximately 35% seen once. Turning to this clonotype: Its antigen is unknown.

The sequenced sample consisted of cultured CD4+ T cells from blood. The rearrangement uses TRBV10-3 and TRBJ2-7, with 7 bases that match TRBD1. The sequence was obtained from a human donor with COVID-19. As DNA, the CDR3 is TGTGCCGTCGGACAGGAATTCTACGAGCAGTACTTC. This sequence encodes CAVGQEFYEQYF.